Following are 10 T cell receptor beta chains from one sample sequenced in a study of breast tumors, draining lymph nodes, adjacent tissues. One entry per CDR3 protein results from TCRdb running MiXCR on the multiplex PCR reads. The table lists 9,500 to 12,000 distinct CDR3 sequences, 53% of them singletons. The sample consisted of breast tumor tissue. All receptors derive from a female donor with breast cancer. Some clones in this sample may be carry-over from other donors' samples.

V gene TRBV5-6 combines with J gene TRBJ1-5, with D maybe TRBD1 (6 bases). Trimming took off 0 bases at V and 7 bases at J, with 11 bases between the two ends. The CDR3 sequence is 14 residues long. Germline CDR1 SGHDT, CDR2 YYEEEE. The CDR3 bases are TGTGCCAGCAGCTTGGCAGGGGAGAGACAGCCCCAGCATTTT. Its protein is CASSLAGERQPQHF.

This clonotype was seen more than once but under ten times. As DNA, the CDR3 is TGCAGCGTTGATGACGGCACAGATACGCAGTATTTT. Translated, it gives CSVDDGTDTQYF. This sequence joins TRBV29-1 and TRBJ2-3; D gene ambiguous. V shed 3 bases and J shed 1 base, with 5 bases lying between them. The CDR3 extends over 12 amino acids. From germline, CDR1 is SQVTM and CDR2 ANQGSEA.

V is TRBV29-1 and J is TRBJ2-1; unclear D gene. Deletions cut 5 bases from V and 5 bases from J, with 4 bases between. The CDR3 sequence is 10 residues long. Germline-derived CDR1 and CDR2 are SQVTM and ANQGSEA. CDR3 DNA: TGCAGCGTTCGGAACAATGAGCAGTTCTTC. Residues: CSVRNNEQFF.

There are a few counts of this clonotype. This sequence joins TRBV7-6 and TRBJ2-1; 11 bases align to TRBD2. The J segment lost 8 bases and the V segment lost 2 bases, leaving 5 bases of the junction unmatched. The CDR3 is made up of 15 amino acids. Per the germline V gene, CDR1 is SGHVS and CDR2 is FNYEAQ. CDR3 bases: TGTGCCAGCAGCTTAAGAACTAGCGGGAGCGATGAGCAGTTCTTC. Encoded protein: CASSLRTSGSDEQFF. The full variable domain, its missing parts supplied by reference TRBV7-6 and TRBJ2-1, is GAGVSQSPRYKVTKRGQDVALRCDPISGHVSLYWYRQALGQGPEFLTYFNYEAQQDKSGLPNDRFSAERPEGSISTLTIQRTEQRDSAMYRCASSLRTSGSDEQFFGPGTRLTVL.

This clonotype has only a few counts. The CDR3 nucleotides are TGTGCCAGCAGCGTACTAGCGGGAGGGAGTCAAGAGACCCAGTACTTC. It codes for CASSVLAGGSQETQYF. The chain carries TRBV5-6 and TRBJ2-5; 13 bases fit TRBD2. CDR3 length equals 16 residues. Germline lookup yields CDR1 SGHDT and CDR2 YYEEEE. V lost 4 bases to trimming and J lost 2 bases; unmatched junction nucleotides: 5.

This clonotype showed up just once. The CDR3 protein is CASTPGGYGYTF. The CDR3, as DNA: TGTGCCAGCACCCCGGGAGGGTATGGCTACACCTTC. The chain carries TRBV7-9 and TRBJ1-2; the D is unclear. CDR3 length: 12 residues. The V and J ends lost 7 bases and 5 bases respectively, with 11 bases between them. Germline CDR1 and CDR2: SEHNR and FQNEAQ (reference sequence).

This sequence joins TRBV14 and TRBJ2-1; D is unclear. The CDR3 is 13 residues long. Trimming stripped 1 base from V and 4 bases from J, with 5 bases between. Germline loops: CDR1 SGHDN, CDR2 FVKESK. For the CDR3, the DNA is TGTGCCAGCAGCCAAGTCATATACAATGAGCAGTTCTTC. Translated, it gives CASSQVIYNEQFF.

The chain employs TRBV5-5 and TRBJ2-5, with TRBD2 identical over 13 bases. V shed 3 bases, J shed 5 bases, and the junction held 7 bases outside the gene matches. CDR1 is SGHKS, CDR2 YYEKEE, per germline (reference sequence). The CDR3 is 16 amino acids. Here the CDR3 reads CASSSRTSGRGETQYF. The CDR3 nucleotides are TGTGCCAGCAGCTCAAGGACTAGCGGGAGAGGGGAGACCCAGTACTTC. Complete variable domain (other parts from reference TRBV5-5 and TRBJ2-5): DAGVTQSPTHLIKTRGQQVTLRCSPISGHKSVSWYQQVLGQGPQFIFQYYEKEERGRGNFPDRFSARQFPNYSSELNVNALLLGDSALYLCASSSRTSGRGETQYFGPGTRLLVL.

For the CDR3, the DNA is TGTGCCAGCACCACCTCCCCGGCTTACGAGCAGTACTTC. Translated, it gives CASTTSPAYEQYF. This rearrangement joins TRBV7-9 to TRBJ2-7; no definite D call. V was pared by 7 bases and J by 4 bases, with 14 bases between. Germline assignment: CDR1 SEHNR and CDR2 FQNEAQ (reference sequence). The CDR3 covers 13 residues.

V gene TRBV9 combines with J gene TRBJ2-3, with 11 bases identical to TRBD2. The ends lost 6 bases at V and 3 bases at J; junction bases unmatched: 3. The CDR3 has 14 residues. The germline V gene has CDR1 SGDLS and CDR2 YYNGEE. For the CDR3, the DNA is TGTGCCAGCACAGTAGCGGGGGGGACAGATACGCAGTATTTT. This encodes CASTVAGGTDTQYF.